These 14 T cell receptor beta chains originate from one sample sequenced in a study of shared clonotypes between healthy human individuals. The repertoire was sequenced with immunoSEQ multiplex PCR; TCRdb's copy has only in-frame clones and lacks some. The sample has a few hundred thousand clones, 79% seen once. Sequenced input: PBMCs. These receptors came from a woman between 35 and 50 years old in good health. Some clones in this sample may be carry-over from other donors' samples.

This clone occurred a few times. The gene calls are TRBV27 and TRBJ1-3; tentatively, D is TRBD1 (5 bases). Germline V lookup: CDR1 MNHEY, CDR2 SMNVEV (reference sequence). V lost 10 bases and J 4 bases, leaving 11 bases between the germline ends. This CDR3 is built from 12 residues. Written as DNA, the CDR3 is TGTGCCACAAAAGCAGGGGGAAACACCATATATTTT. Translating gives CATKAGGNTIYF.

The V gene is TRBV4-3, the J gene TRBJ1-2; 8 bases are a match to TRBD1. The CDR3 consists of 13 residues. The J segment lost 8 bases and the V segment lost 4 bases, leaving 6 bases of the junction unmatched. Germline loops: CDR1 LGHNA, CDR2 YSLEER. This CDR3 reads CASSRDRGEGYTF. Written as DNA, the CDR3 is TGCGCCAGCAGCCGCGACAGGGGTGAGGGCTACACCTTC.

Comment on this clone: At one of its ends the junction is not consistent with the germline gene, which may arise from a read error. V gene TRBV27 combines with J gene TRBJ1-2, with 12 bases identical to TRBD1. CDR1 is MNHEY, CDR2 SMNVEV, per germline (reference sequence). The CDR3 contains 15 residues. The CDR3 region is CASSFSGQGAVGCTF. CDR3 coding DNA: TGTGCCAGCAGTTTTTCGGGACAGGGGGCAGTGGGCTGCACCTTC.

About this clone itself: Other DNA sequences in this specimen translate into the identical CDR3. In DNA form, the CDR3 reads TGCAGCGTTGAGGGACAGAGCTCCTACGAGCAGTACTTC. Its translation: CSVEGQSSYEQYF. This chain links TRBV29-1 with TRBJ2-7; 7 bases map to TRBD1. The V gene end was trimmed by 3 bases and the J gene end by 0 bases; junction bases not matched to a gene: 2. The CDR3 contains 13 residues. Germline-derived CDR1 and CDR2 are SQVTM and ANQGSEA.

The V call is TRBV11-1, the J call TRBJ1-1; D gene unclear. CDR3 length: 14 amino acids. Trimming left V 1 base short and J 3 bases short, with 9 bases between. CDR1 is SGHAT, CDR2 FQDESV, per germline (reference sequence). The CDR3 spells CASSLDSAYTEAFF. CDR3 in DNA: TGTGCCAGCAGCTTAGACAGTGCATACACTGAAGCTTTCTTT.

The chain joins TRBV5-1 to TRBJ2-2; D possibly matches TRBD1 or TRBD2 (5 bases each). CDR1 SGHRS and CDR2 YFSETQ come from the germline V gene. With 6 bases removed from V and 5 bases from J, the gap between germline ends came to 14 bases. The CDR3 covers 14 residues. In nucleotides, the CDR3 is TGCGCCAGCAAGCCGGGACCCACTACCGGGGAGCTGTTTTTT. This gives the protein CASKPGPTTGELFF.

The chain uses TRBV18 and TRBJ2-7; D is perhaps TRBD1 (5 bases). Germline V lookup: CDR1 KGHSH, CDR2 LQKENI. V was shortened by 5 bases and J by 1 base, with 9 bases between the two germline ends. This CDR3 has 13 amino acids. The CDR3 bases are TGTGCCAGCTCAGGGGCGGTTTCCTACGAGCAGTACTTC. This codes for CASSGAVSYEQYF.

This clone showed up just a few times. V gene TRBV5-4 combines with J gene TRBJ2-5; D remains ambiguous. This CDR3 is built from 14 residues. The V end lost 0 bases, the J end lost 2 bases, and 8 bases lay between the germline ends. The germline V gene has CDR1 SGHNT and CDR2 YYREEE (reference sequence). CDR3 loop: CASSLGIGQETQYF. DNA for the CDR3: TGTGCCAGCAGCTTGGGTATAGGGCAAGAGACCCAGTACTTC.

This chain connects TRBV11-2 to TRBJ1-1, with D maybe TRBD1 (5 bases). The V gene's germline CDR1 is SGHAT and CDR2 FQNNGV. V was shortened by 1 base and J by 7 bases, with 10 bases between the two germline ends. The CDR3 loop spans 13 amino acids. CDR3 DNA: TGTGCCAGCAGCTTAGTTGTTGACAGTGAAGCTTTCTTT. This encodes CASSLVVDSEAFF. The entire variable domain, with the rest obtained from reference TRBV11-2 and TRBJ1-1, is as follows: EAGVAQSPRYKIIEKRQSVAFWCNPISGHATLYWYQQILGQGPKLLIQFQNNGVVDDSQLPKDRFSAERLKGVDSTLKIQPAKLEDSAVYLCASSLVVDSEAFFGQGTRLTVV.

In the case of this clone: A junction boundary mismatches the germline segment, possibly from a read error. The chain employs TRBV4-1 and TRBJ1-1; TRBD1 might be the D (6 bases). Looked up from germline, CDR1 is MGHRA and CDR2 is YSYEKL. The CDR3 totals 15 residues. The CDR3 spells CASRQGTLRRTEAFF. CDR3 nucleotides: TGCGCCAGCCGCCAAGGGACACTGCGAAGAACTGAAGCTTTCTTT.

This clone is a singleton in its sample. The genes are TRBV7-9 and TRBJ2-5, with D possibly called TRBD1 or TRBD2 (5 bases each). The CDR3 spans 14 residues. Germline CDR1 SEHNR, CDR2 FQNEAQ (reference sequence). V lost 5 bases and J lost 7, with 17 bases in between. CDR3 sequence reads: CASSSGTAFGTQYF. CDR3 DNA sequence: TGTGCCAGCAGCAGTGGGACGGCTTTCGGGACCCAGTACTTC.

The chain uses TRBV15 and TRBJ2-7; the D is unclear. V was pared by 4 bases and J by 5 bases, with 6 bases between. The CDR3 contains 11 residues. Germline V gene lookup returns CDR1 LNHNV and CDR2 YYDKDF (reference sequence). The CDR3 protein is CATSNGNEQYF. DNA for the CDR3: TGTGCCACCAGCAATGGTAACGAGCAGTACTTC.

The table lists this clone with a few counts. The chain is built from TRBV7-2 and TRBJ1-1; 8 nucleotides agree with TRBD1. The CDR3 contains 18 residues. With V trimmed by 5 bases and J by 2 bases, 16 bases remained unmatched. In germline, CDR1 is SGHTA, CDR2 FQGNSA. The CDR3 loop reads CASSLRLLDRGDNTEAFF. The CDR3 nucleotides read TGTGCCAGCAGCCTCCGGCTTCTCGACAGGGGCGATAACACTGAAGCTTTCTTT.

The V and J genes are TRBV27 and TRBJ1-5; D remains unclear. Germline V gene data show CDR1 as MNHEY and CDR2 as SMNVEV (reference sequence). V was cut by 5 bases and J by 6 bases, with 14 bases left in between. The CDR3 has 14 residues. CDR3 residues: CASSRIGTGQPQHF. The CDR3 bases are TGTGCCAGCAGTAGAATCGGCACCGGTCAGCCCCAGCATTTT.